The TCR beta chain under discussion was sequenced for a study of T cells in Graves' hyperthyroidism and ophthalmopathy. The wider study: Before any treatment, at initial diagnosis, peripheral blood was collected.

The V gene's germline CDR1 is MNHEY and CDR2 SVGEGT. Trimming left V 7 bases short and J 3 bases short, with 14 bases between. This CDR3 is 14 amino acids long. Amplified TCR beta CDR3 regions came from RNA transcripts. First-round RT-PCR with HTBI primers amplified the TCR CDR3 region. TCRdb processed the multiplex PCR reads anew with MiXCR; each CDR3 protein has one entry. The table records 600,000 or so distinct CDR3 sequences, 13% to 15% of them present only once. PBMCs were collected from a roughly 10 ml volume of fresh peripheral blood. This clonotype appeared many times. The chain has TRBV6-2 or TRBV6-3 and TRBJ2-3, with D unresolved. The sequenced sample consisted of blood. This receptor was taken from a woman aged 18-35 years with Graves' ophthalmopathy. CDR3 nucleotide sequence: TGTGCCAGCACCCCAGGTCCGGGTACAGATACGCAGTATTTT. The encoded protein is CASTPGPGTDTQYF.